This T cell receptor (beta chain) is from a study of cytomegalovirus exposure and HLA in healthy donors. This CDR3 is 15 amino acids long. Trimming shortened V by 3 bases and J by 1 base, and 13 bases separated the two germline ends. Per the germline V gene, CDR1 is SGHRS and CDR2 is YFSETQ. This clone has more than one count but fewer than ten. Antigen specificity is unknown. Whole-study results and caveats: It was likely that a cluster of highly shared sequence variants was a sequencing artifact.

13 Jbeta primers and 60 Vbeta primers were used for the PCR. TCRdb's table, derived via immunoSEQ multiplex PCR, lists solely in-frame clones and lacks some. The sample yields 150,000 to 200,000 clones, about two thirds seen once. The V call is TRBV5-1, the J call TRBJ1-1; no clear D. Input material: PBMCs. The clonotype originates from a man aged 25 to 40 in good health and CMV-seropositive. CDR3: CASSYRGQPNTEAFF. In DNA form, the CDR3 reads TGCGCCAGCAGCTATAGAGGGCAGCCGAACACTGAAGCTTTCTTT. Using reference TRBV5-1 and TRBJ1-1 for the parts outside the CDR3, the full variable domain is KAGVTQTPRYLIKTRGQQVTLSCSPISGHRSVSWYQQTPGQGLQFLFEYFSETQRNKGNFPGRFSGRQFSNSRSEMNVSTLELGDSALYLCASSYRGQPNTEAFFGQGTRLTVV.